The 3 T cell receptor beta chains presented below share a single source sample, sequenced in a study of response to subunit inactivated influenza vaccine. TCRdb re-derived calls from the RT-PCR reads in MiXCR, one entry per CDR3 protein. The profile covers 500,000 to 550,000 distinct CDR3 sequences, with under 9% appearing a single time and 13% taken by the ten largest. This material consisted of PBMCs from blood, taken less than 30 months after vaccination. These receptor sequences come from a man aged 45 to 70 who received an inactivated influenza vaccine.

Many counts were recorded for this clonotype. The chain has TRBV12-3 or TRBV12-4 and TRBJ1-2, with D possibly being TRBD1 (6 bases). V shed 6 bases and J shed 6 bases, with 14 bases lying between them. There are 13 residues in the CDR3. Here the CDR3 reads CASRVQGRNGYTF. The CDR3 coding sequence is TGTGCCAGCAGAGTACAGGGTCGGAATGGCTACACCTTC.

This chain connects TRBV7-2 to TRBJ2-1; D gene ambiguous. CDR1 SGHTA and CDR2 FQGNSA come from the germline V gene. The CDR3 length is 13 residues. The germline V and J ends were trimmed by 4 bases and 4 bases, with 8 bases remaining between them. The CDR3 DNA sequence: TGTGCCAGCAGCTCGGCCGTATACAATGAGCAGTTCTTC. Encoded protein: CASSSAVYNEQFF. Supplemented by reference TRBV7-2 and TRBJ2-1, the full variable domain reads GAGVSQSPSNKVTEKGKDVELRCDPISGHTALYWYRQSLGQGLEFLIYFQGNSAPDKSGLPSDRFSAERTGGSVSTLTIQRTQQEDSAVYLCASSSAVYNEQFFGPGTRLTVL.

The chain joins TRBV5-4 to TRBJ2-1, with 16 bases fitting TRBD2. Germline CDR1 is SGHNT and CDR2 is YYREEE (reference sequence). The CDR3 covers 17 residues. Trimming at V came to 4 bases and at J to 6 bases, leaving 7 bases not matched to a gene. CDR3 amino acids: CASSRGLAGGQSNEQFF. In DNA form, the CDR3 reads TGTGCCAGCAGCCGGGGACTAGCGGGAGGGCAGAGCAATGAGCAGTTCTTC.